This TCR beta chain comes out of a study of molecular identifiers for immune sequencing clone quantification. At the level of the study: RNA from 20,000 or 100,000 naive CD8 cells was split five ways in replicates, with four sequenced. Broader study findings: Effector cells kept over 98% of their molecules in clones above 20 RNA copies, while naive cells kept under 1% there. Spiked TCR RNA from one Jurkat cell reportedly showed up when mixed among one million naive cells.

The CDR3 runs to 14 residues. The V gene's germline CDR1 is SGHRS and CDR2 YFSETQ. Trimming removed 4 bases at V and 6 bases at J, with 15 bases between. Many counts were recorded for this clonotype. The antigen is unknown. For bulk TCR libraries, previously described methods and listed TCR primers were used. Using its own MiXCR run on the PCR reads, TCRdb lists one record per CDR3 protein. The repertoire holds roughly 300,000 distinct CDR3 sequences, with 24% as singletons. Sequences were obtained from naive CD8+ T cells from blood, with Jurkat cell RNA spiked in. Subset here: FACS-sorted CD8+CD4-CCR7+CD45RA+ naive T cells. The genes are TRBV5-1 and TRBJ2-3; perhaps TRBD2 as D (6 bases). This clonotype originated in a human donor in good health. Some libraries in this study had Jurkat cell RNA spiked in. The CDR3: CASSPFDGGDTQYF. For the CDR3, the DNA is TGCGCCAGCAGCCCCTTCGATGGAGGGGATACGCAGTATTTT. Full variable domain (rest looked up from reference TRBV5-1 and TRBJ2-3): KAGVTQTPRYLIKTRGQQVTLSCSPISGHRSVSWYQQTPGQGLQFLFEYFSETQRNKGNFPGRFSGRQFSNSRSEMNVSTLELGDSALYLCASSPFDGGDTQYFGPGTRLTVL.